This passage covers 12 T cell receptor beta chains from one sample sequenced in a study of response to subunit inactivated influenza vaccine. Via MiXCR, TCRdb re-called the RT-PCR reads, giving one row per CDR3 protein. The repertoire holds around 790,000 distinct CDR3 sequences, with less than 25% as singletons. The source material was PBMCs from blood, sampled 5 days after vaccination. These receptors originate from a middle-aged man who received an inactivated influenza vaccine.

J is TRBJ2-5 and V is TRBV5-1; possibly TRBD1 for D (6 bases). The CDR3 totals 16 residues. Germline assignment: CDR1 SGHRS and CDR2 YFSETQ. Trimming cost V 5 bases and J 5 bases, with 22 bases left between them. The CDR3 spells CASSTNPQGEGETQYF. In DNA form, the CDR3 reads TGCGCCAGCAGTACCAATCCACAGGGCGAGGGGGAGACCCAGTACTTC. The full variable domain, its missing parts supplied by reference TRBV5-1 and TRBJ2-5, is KAGVTQTPRYLIKTRGQQVTLSCSPISGHRSVSWYQQTPGQGLQFLFEYFSETQRNKGNFPGRFSGRQFSNSRSEMNVSTLELGDSALYLCASSTNPQGEGETQYFGPGTRLLVL.

This sequence joins TRBV6-5 and TRBJ2-5; D not resolved. The germline V gene encodes CDR1 MNHEY and CDR2 SVGAGI. V was trimmed by 2 bases and J by 0 bases, leaving 7 bases between them. CDR3 length: 14 residues. The CDR3 bases are TGTGCCAGCAGTTACGAGGAAAACCAAGAGACCCAGTACTTC. It specifies CASSYEENQETQYF.

V usage is TRBV20-1 and J usage is TRBJ2-3, with 10 bases lining up with TRBD2. V dropped 0 bases and J dropped 3; count of bases not matched to a gene: 6. The CDR3 covers 16 residues. CDR1 DFQATT and CDR2 SNEGSKA come from the germline V gene (reference sequence). DNA of the CDR3: TGCAGTGCTAGAGACCCAGCGGGAGGGCAGACAGATACGCAGTATTTT. The encoded protein is CSARDPAGGQTDTQYF.

The DNA for the CDR3 is TGTGCCAGCAGTTTAGCGGGCAGGGTAAGCGCGCAGTATTTT. Its protein is CASSLAGRVSAQYF. V gene TRBV12-3 or TRBV12-4 combines with J gene TRBJ2-3; weak D call: TRBD1 (5 bases). The CDR3 totals 14 residues. Trimming left V 0 bases short and J 10 bases short, with 14 bases between.

This clonotype was detected a few times. The chain combines TRBV20-1 with TRBJ1-1; the match to TRBD1 covers 7 bases. Germline-derived CDR1 and CDR2 are DFQATT and SNEGSKA (reference sequence). There are 12 residues in the CDR3. Trimming took 6 bases from V and 10 from J; bases not matched to a gene: 11. CDR3 nucleotide sequence: TGCAGTGCCTCTGGGACAGTGCTGAGAGCTTTCTTT. It encodes CSASGTVLRAFF.

The chain links TRBV28 to TRBJ2-2; D is tentatively TRBD1 or TRBD2 (5 bases each). From germline, CDR1 is MDHEN and CDR2 SYDVKM. The CDR3 totals 15 residues. The V end was cut by 5 bases, the J end by 6 bases, with 16 bases between. In DNA, the CDR3 is TGTGCCAGCAGTCAAGGACAACGGCGGGCCGGGGAGCTGTTTTTT. Residues: CASSQGQRRAGELFF.

This CDR3 reads CASSPPVGDQITYEQYF. The DNA for the CDR3 is TGTGCCAGCTCACCACCGGTCGGGGACCAGATAACCTACGAGCAGTACTTC. This chain links TRBV18 with TRBJ2-7, with D possibly called TRBD1 or TRBD2 (5 bases each). The V end was cut by 0 bases, the J end by 2 bases, with 17 bases between. CDR1 is KGHSH, CDR2 LQKENI, per germline. The CDR3 has 17 residues.

The chain uses TRBV12-3 or TRBV12-4 and TRBJ2-1, with D uncertain. The CDR3 has 11 amino acids. V lost 6 bases and J lost 8, with 8 bases in between. CDR3 region: CASRELDEQFF. In nucleotides, the CDR3 is TGTGCCAGCAGGGAGTTAGATGAGCAGTTCTTC.

This chain links TRBV7-9 with TRBJ1-5, with 10 nucleotides matching TRBD1. V lost 5 bases, J lost 1 base, and 2 bases stayed unmatched. This CDR3 is built from 15 residues. Germline V CDR1 and CDR2: SEHNR, FQNEAQ (reference sequence). The CDR3 reads CASSAGQGSNQPQHF. The CDR3 nucleotides read TGTGCCAGCAGCGCGGGACAGGGGAGCAATCAGCCCCAGCATTTT.

In its sample, this clonotype was seen a few times. This chain joins TRBV5-1 and TRBJ2-7; TRBD1 matches 9 bases. CDR1 is SGHRS, CDR2 YFSETQ, per germline. The junction had 6 bases not matched to a gene; V was cut back by 4 bases and J by 4 bases. The CDR3 is made up of 14 amino acids. This CDR3 reads CASSMRQGEYEQYF. The CDR3, as DNA: TGCGCCAGCAGCATGAGACAGGGGGAGTACGAGCAGTACTTC.

V usage is TRBV3-1 and J usage is TRBJ2-4, with a tentative D call TRBD2 (6 bases). Trimming took off 0 bases at V and 0 bases at J, with 9 bases between the two ends. Germline assignment: CDR1 LGHDT and CDR2 YNNKEL (reference sequence). The CDR3 is 16 amino acids. CDR3 DNA: TGTGCCAGCAGCCAAGATCCGGGACTAGCCAAAAACATTCAGTACTTC. This codes for CASSQDPGLAKNIQYF.

This clonotype has more than one count but fewer than ten. The chain links TRBV20-1 to TRBJ1-1; TRBD1 matches at 7 bases. CDR1 is DFQATT, CDR2 SNEGSKA, per germline (reference sequence). The CDR3 has 12 amino acids. V gave up 6 bases and J gave up 4 bases; unmatched junction bases: 5. The CDR3 sequence is CSAKPGGTEAFF. The CDR3 nucleotides read TGCAGTGCCAAACCAGGGGGCACTGAAGCTTTCTTT.